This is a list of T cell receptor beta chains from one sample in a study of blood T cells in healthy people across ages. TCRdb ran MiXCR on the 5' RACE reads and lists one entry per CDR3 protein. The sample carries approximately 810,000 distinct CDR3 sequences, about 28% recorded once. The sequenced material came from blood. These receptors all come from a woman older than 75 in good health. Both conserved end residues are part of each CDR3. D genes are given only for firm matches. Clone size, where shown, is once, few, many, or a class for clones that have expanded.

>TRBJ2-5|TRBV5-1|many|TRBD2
TGCGCCAGCAGCTGGACTAGCGGGGTAGAGACCCAGTACTTC
CASSWTSGVETQYF
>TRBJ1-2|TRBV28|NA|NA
TGTGCCAGCGGCCTGGGGGGGCAAGGATATGGCTACACCTTC
CASGLGGQGYGYTF
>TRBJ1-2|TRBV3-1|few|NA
TGTGCCAGCAGCCAACCGGGGGGACCCTATGGCTACACCTTC
CASSQPGGPYGYTF
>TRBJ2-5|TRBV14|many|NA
TGTGCCAGTACCCGGGACACCCGAGAGACCCAGTACTTC
CASTRDTRETQYF
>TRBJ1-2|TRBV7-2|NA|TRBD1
TGTGCCAGCAGCTTAGTAGGGGGCAAAGGCTACACCTTC
CASSLVGGKGYTF
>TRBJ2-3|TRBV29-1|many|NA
TGCAGCGTTAACCGGGGGGATACGCAGTATTTT
CSVNRGDTQYF
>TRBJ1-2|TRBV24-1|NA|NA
TGTGCCACCAGTGATCTGAATAGTAACTATGGCTACACCTTC
CATSDLNSNYGYTF
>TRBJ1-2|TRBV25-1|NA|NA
TGTGCCAGCAGTAACAGAGGGGACTATGGCTACACCTTC
CASSNRGDYGYTF
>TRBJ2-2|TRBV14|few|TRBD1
TGTGCCAGCAAGACAGGGCTCTTATCCGGGGAGCTGTTTTTT
CASKTGLLSGELFF
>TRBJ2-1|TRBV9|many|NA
TGTGCCAGCAGCGTCAGAGGTGGGGGCACAGGGAATGAGCAGTTCTTC
CASSVRGGGTGNEQFF
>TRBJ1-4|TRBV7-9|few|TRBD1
TGTGCCAGCAGCCTCCGGGACAGGGCTGAAAAACTGTTTTTT
CASSLRDRAEKLFF
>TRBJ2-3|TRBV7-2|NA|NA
TGTGCCAGCAGCCCCGTCAGGGCTGATACGCAGTATTTT
CASSPVRADTQYF
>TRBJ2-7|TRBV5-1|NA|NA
TGCGCCAGCAGCCCTACGAGCGACGTCTCCTACGAGCAGTACTTC
CASSPTSDVSYEQYF
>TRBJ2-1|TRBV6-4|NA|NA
TGTGCCAGCAGTGGGACAGCGGGATCCTACAATGAGCAGTTCTTC
CASSGTAGSYNEQFF
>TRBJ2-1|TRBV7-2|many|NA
TGTGCCAGCAGCTCTAAGAGCGGACCGAACAATGAGCAGTTCTTC
CASSSKSGPNNEQFF
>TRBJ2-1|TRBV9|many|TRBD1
TGTGCCAGCAGCGGAATAGGGGGCACCTACAATGAGCAGTTCTTC
CASSGIGGTYNEQFF
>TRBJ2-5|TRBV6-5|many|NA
TGTGCCAGCAAGCTCGGCGGCGCGGGGCCCCAAGAGACCCAGTACTTC
CASKLGGAGPQETQYF
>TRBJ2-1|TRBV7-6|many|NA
TGTGCCAGCAGCTTAGAGGCCCGAGGGGATGAGCAGTTCTTC
CASSLEARGDEQFF